The 20 T cell receptor beta chains below all came from one sample that was sequenced in a study of blood T cell repertoires in COVID-19. Produced via immunoSEQ multiplex PCR; TCRdb's table is partial and in-frame only. The sample includes over 95,000 clones, about 80% of them seen just once. The sequenced sample was peripheral blood. These receptor sequences come from a middle-aged woman with acute or convalescent COVID-19.

The chain carries TRBV13 and TRBJ2-3; the match to TRBD2 covers 13 bases. Germline V CDR1 and CDR2: PRHDT, FYEKMQ (reference sequence). Trimming cost V 6 bases and J 6 bases; bases outside gene matches: 9. The CDR3 is 16 residues long. CDR3 sequence (DNA): TGTGCCAGCAGTTTCCTCACTAGCGGGGGGGTGGATACGCAGTATTTT. It encodes CASSFLTSGGVDTQYF.

The chain recombines TRBV3-1 (or the pseudogene TRBV3-2) with TRBJ2-4; D unresolved. The germline gives CDR1 LGHDT, CDR2 YNNKEL (reference sequence). Deletions cut 6 bases from V and 7 bases from J, with 13 bases between. The CDR3 contains 13 residues. The CDR3 here is CASSLQTDNIQYF. The CDR3 region has the DNA TGTGCCAGCAGTCTTCAGACTGACAACATTCAGTACTTC.

J is TRBJ2-7 and V is TRBV7-9; 8 bases are a match to TRBD2. This CDR3 region has 14 residues. Germline V gives CDR1 SEHNR, CDR2 FQNEAQ (reference sequence). J gave up 2 bases and V 5 bases, and 5 bases lay outside the gene matches. This CDR3 is CASSSSGGTYEQYF. CDR3 DNA: TGTGCCAGCAGCAGCAGCGGGGGCACCTACGAGCAGTACTTC.

The V gene is TRBV5-5, the J gene TRBJ2-1; 10 bases align to TRBD1. Trimming took 4 bases from V and 3 from J; bases not matched to a gene: 4. CDR3 length equals 15 residues. Germline assignment: CDR1 SGHKS and CDR2 YYEKEE (reference sequence). Here the CDR3 reads CASSPGQGRYNEQFF. The CDR3 DNA reads TGTGCCAGCAGCCCGGGACAGGGGCGCTACAATGAGCAGTTCTTC.

This chain connects TRBV5-1 to TRBJ2-1; a possible D gene is TRBD1 (5 bases). This CDR3 is built from 14 residues. The germline gives CDR1 SGHRS, CDR2 YFSETQ. Trimming removed 0 bases from V and 5 bases from J, with 9 bases in between. CDR3 coding DNA: TGCGCCAGCAGCTTGGGACAGAGGCACAATGAGCAGTTCTTC. Its protein is CASSLGQRHNEQFF.

This chain joins TRBV2 and TRBJ1-2; D uncertain. Germline V gene sequence: CDR1 SNHLY, CDR2 FYNNEI. The V and J ends lost 2 bases and 0 bases respectively, with 10 bases between them. CDR3 length: 15 residues. As DNA, the CDR3 is TGTGCCAGCAGTGAATGGAGGGCAGCTAACTATGGCTACACCTTC. Amino acids: CASSEWRAANYGYTF.

The V gene is TRBV5-1, the J gene TRBJ2-1, with 10 nucleotides matching TRBD2. V shed 2 bases and J 1 base; nucleotides not matched to a gene: 6. In germline, CDR1 is SGHRS, CDR2 YFSETQ. CDR3 length: 17 amino acids. The CDR3 DNA follows: TGCGCCAGCAGCTTACGTAGCGGGGGGATGTCCTACAATGAGCAGTTCTTC. It yields the protein CASSLRSGGMSYNEQFF.

V is TRBV7-8 and J is TRBJ2-7, with 10 positions matching TRBD2. CDR1 is SGHVS and CDR2 is FQNEAQ in the germline V gene. This CDR3 has 15 residues. Trimming at V came to 7 bases and at J to 1 base, leaving 7 bases not matched to a gene. This chain's CDR3 is CASNRGTSESYEQYF. Here the CDR3 DNA reads TGTGCCAGCAATAGGGGGACTAGCGAATCCTACGAGCAGTACTTC.

V is TRBV2 and J is TRBJ2-3, with TRBD2 matching over 14 bases. The CDR3 consists of 15 residues. Germline CDR1 and CDR2: SNHLY and FYNNEI. V was clipped by 5 bases and J by 9 bases; unmatched bases: 7. CDR3 DNA: TGTGCCAGCAGTCCGACTAGCGGGGGGGCGCGCACGCAGTATTTT. Amino acid sequence: CASSPTSGGARTQYF. Supplemented by reference TRBV2 and TRBJ2-3, the full variable domain reads EPEVTQTPSHQVTQMGQEVILRCVPISNHLYFYWYRQILGQKVEFLVSFYNNEISEKSEIFDDQFSVERPDGSNFTLKIRSTKLEDSAMYFCASSPTSGGARTQYFGPGTRLTVL.

The CDR3 DNA reads as TGTGCCAGCAGCTTAGAAGTGTCTTCTCGGAGCTCCTATAATTCACCCCTCCACTTT. Residues: CASSLEVSSRSSYNSPLHF. The chain recombines TRBV7-2 with TRBJ1-6; D is unclear. The CDR3 length is 19 residues. V was shortened by 1 base and J by 0 bases, with 16 bases between the two germline ends. Per germline, CDR1 SGHTA and CDR2 FQGNSA.

The sample holds a few counts of this clone. The V and J genes are TRBV6-5 and TRBJ1-2; 8 nucleotides agree with TRBD1. With 7 bases clipped from V and 13 bases from J, the junction kept 14 bases outside the gene matches. This CDR3 is built from 13 residues. From germline, CDR1 is MNHEY and CDR2 SVGAGI. As DNA, the CDR3 is TGTGCCAGCATAGTTCGGCAGGGGGCGACGGGCACCTTC. Translating it yields CASIVRQGATGTF.

This clone was counted a few times. The V call is TRBV9, the J call TRBJ1-3, with D unclear. CDR3 length: 14 amino acids. The V gene's germline CDR1 is SGDLS and CDR2 YYNGEE. The V end was cut by 0 bases, the J end by 4 bases, with 8 bases between. This chain's CDR3 is CASSVDLFGNTIYF. The CDR3 nucleotides are TGTGCCAGCAGCGTAGACTTATTCGGAAACACCATATATTTT.

The chain carries TRBV27 and TRBJ2-1; D possibly corresponds to TRBD2 (5 bases). This CDR3 comprises 18 residues. Germline V gene sequence: CDR1 MNHEY, CDR2 SMNVEV (reference sequence). Deletions cut 4 bases from V and 5 bases from J, with 24 bases between. The CDR3 DNA follows: TGTGCCAGCAGTTCCGCCCCTAGCTTCCTACCTCTCAACAATGAGCAGTTCTTC. This sequence encodes CASSSAPSFLPLNNEQFF.

This chain uses TRBV27 with TRBJ2-3, with a possible D match to TRBD1 (5 bases). Trimming took 6 bases from V and 0 from J, leaving 19 bases between them. Germline assignment: CDR1 MNHEY and CDR2 SMNVEV (reference sequence). The length of the CDR3 is 17 residues. The CDR3 DNA reads TGTGCCAGCAGCGGGTACAAAGGGGTCTCTAGCACAGATACGCAGTATTTT. Translating it yields CASSGYKGVSSTDTQYF.

The chain employs TRBV27 and TRBJ2-7; D is uncertain. With 6 bases removed from V and 2 bases from J, the gap between germline ends came to 11 bases. Germline CDR1 MNHEY, CDR2 SMNVEV (reference sequence). This CDR3 has 13 amino acids. The CDR3 region has the DNA TGTGCCAGCAGAGCAACAGTGGCCTACGAGCAGTACTTC. Its translation is CASRATVAYEQYF.

This clone was recorded a few times. The chain uses TRBV6-6 and TRBJ1-5; possible D gene TRBD1, 5 bases. Germline V gene lookup returns CDR1 MNHNY and CDR2 SVGAGI (reference sequence). The length of the CDR3 is 12 residues. Between the trimmed V and J ends, which lost 8 bases and 4 bases, there was a span of 9 bases. In DNA form, the CDR3 reads TGTGCCAGCCAAGGGGTAAATCAGCCCCAGCATTTT. It is translated as CASQGVNQPQHF.

The CDR3 loop is CAWSPPGLEGSIQYF. The CDR3 DNA follows: TGTGCCTGGAGTCCACCGGGACTAGAGGGTAGCATTCAGTACTTC. The chain has TRBV30 and TRBJ2-4, with 8 bases identical to TRBD2. Germline V gene sequence: CDR1 GTSNPN, CDR2 SVGIG (reference sequence). CDR3 size: 15 residues. The V gene end was trimmed by 2 bases and the J gene end by 9 bases; junction bases not matched to a gene: 12.

The rearrangement uses TRBV6-6 and TRBJ1-5; 7 bases align to TRBD1. The CDR3 has 15 amino acids. V was clipped by 6 bases and J by 0 bases; unmatched bases: 5. Germline-derived CDR1 and CDR2 are MNHNY and SVGAGI (reference sequence). CDR3 sequence reads: CASRGQDHSNQPQHF. In DNA, the CDR3 is TGTGCCAGCAGAGGACAGGATCATAGCAATCAGCCCCAGCATTTT.

V usage is TRBV3-1 (or the pseudogene TRBV3-2) and J usage is TRBJ2-1; TRBD2 matches 8 bases. From germline, CDR1 is LGHDT and CDR2 YNNKEL (reference sequence). There are 15 residues in the CDR3. V was clipped by 5 bases and J by 1 base; unmatched bases: 4. CDR3 sequence: CASSIPGGSYNEQFF. CDR3 nucleotide sequence: TGTGCCAGCAGCATCCCGGGGGGGTCCTACAATGAGCAGTTCTTC.

Here the CDR3 reads CASSLGQGDQPQHF. CDR3 coding DNA: TGTGCCAGCAGCTTAGGACAGGGGGATCAGCCCCAGCATTTT. This sequence joins TRBV13 and TRBJ1-5; 8 bases map to TRBD1. The ends lost 0 bases at V and 5 bases at J; junction bases unmatched: 0. The CDR3 loop spans 14 amino acids. From germline, CDR1 is PRHDT and CDR2 FYEKMQ (reference sequence).